A selection of T cell receptor beta chains follows, all from one sample in a study of T cell responses to AZD1222 COVID-19 vaccine. Assay: immunoSEQ multiplex PCR; the TCRdb copy retains only in-frame clones and omits some. Here the sample spans 150,000 to 200,000 clones, 70% to 90% being singletons. The sequences come from peripheral blood, collected 28 days after the second AZD1222 dose. Source of these receptors: an adult who received the AZD1222 COVID-19 vaccine. Each CDR3 is given without its conserved first and last residue. Each record gives: CDR3 protein, clone size, V gene. Size is omitted from some rows. Given values are once, few, many or a class for expanded clones.

cdr3_aa: ATSRGRLDNEQF
clone_size: -
v_call: TRBV15

cdr3_aa: ASSEAGDTVA
clone_size: -
v_call: TRBV6-1

cdr3_aa: ASSPNDRRLFSSSGNTIY
clone_size: -
v_call: TRBV9

cdr3_aa: ASSQDPGGAPYNEQF
clone_size: -
v_call: TRBV4-2

cdr3_aa: ASSPPGAGGYT
clone_size: -
v_call: TRBV28

cdr3_aa: ASSIDQADSGELF
clone_size: once
v_call: TRBV19

cdr3_aa: ASSSGAGSNQPQH
clone_size: -
v_call: TRBV6-5

cdr3_aa: ASRVGTSYNEQF
clone_size: -
v_call: TRBV5-1

cdr3_aa: ASSLGDRVQGYT
clone_size: -
v_call: TRBV7-9

cdr3_aa: ASSVGTGDEQY
clone_size: -
v_call: TRBV2

cdr3_aa: ATSEGTANYGYT
clone_size: -
v_call: TRBV24-1

cdr3_aa: ASSQDAAAAYEQF
clone_size: -
v_call: TRBV4-1

cdr3_aa: ASSIRHLQGGNTIY
clone_size: -
v_call: TRBV28

cdr3_aa: ASSLGGGRVETQY
clone_size: -
v_call: TRBV6-5

cdr3_aa: ASSITGGDYGYT
clone_size: -
v_call: TRBV19